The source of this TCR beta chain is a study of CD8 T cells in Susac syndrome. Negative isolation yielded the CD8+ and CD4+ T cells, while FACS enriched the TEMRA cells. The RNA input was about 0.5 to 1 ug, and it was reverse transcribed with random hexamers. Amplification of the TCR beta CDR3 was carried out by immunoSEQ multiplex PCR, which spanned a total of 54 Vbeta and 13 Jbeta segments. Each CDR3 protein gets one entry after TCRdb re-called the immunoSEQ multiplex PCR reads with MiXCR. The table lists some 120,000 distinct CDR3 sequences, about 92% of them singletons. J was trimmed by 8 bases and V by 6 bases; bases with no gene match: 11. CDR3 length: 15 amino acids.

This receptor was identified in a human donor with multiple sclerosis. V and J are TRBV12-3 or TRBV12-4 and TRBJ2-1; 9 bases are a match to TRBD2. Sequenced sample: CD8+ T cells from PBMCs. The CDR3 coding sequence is TGTGCCAGCAGAGCCCCTGCGGGGGGGCCTCATGAGCAGTTCTTC. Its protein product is CASRAPAGGPHEQFF.